The present TCR beta chain was sequenced within a study of blood T cell repertoires in COVID-19. The overall study: T cells, B-cell-depleted T cells, or PBMCs provided the cDNA or gDNA that served as material.

Participants, about 18 to 89 years old, spanned about 26 US areas. For recovered donors of Cohort 3, there were two negative PCRs, clearance, or symptom resolution. Germline values: CDR1 SGHAT, CDR2 FQNNGV. This CDR3 has 15 amino acids. V was clipped by 5 bases and J by 4 bases; unmatched bases: 9. This table comes from immunoSEQ multiplex PCR, and its TCRdb copy is limited to in-frame clones, with some not included. Here the sample spans 310,000 or so clones, approximately 90% being singletons. This clone turned up a few times. The sample consisted of PBMCs or T cells enriched from blood (not recorded which). The chain recombines TRBV11-2 with TRBJ1-2, with 8 bases that match TRBD1. The origin of this receptor is a woman aged 40 to 50 who had recovered from COVID-19. The CDR3 loop is CASSPDRGNFYGYTF. CDR3 DNA sequence: TGTGCCAGCAGCCCCGACAGGGGAAACTTCTATGGCTACACCTTC.